The clone carrying this TCR beta chain has just one count. The antigen is not known. Germline values: CDR1 SEHNR, CDR2 FQNEAQ (reference sequence). V was clipped by 1 base and J by 2 bases, with 11 bases between them. This CDR3 comprises 16 residues. The table came from immunoSEQ multiplex PCR; TCRdb's copy has only in-frame clones and leaves some out. The repertoire holds just under 55,000 clones, with about 85% as singletons. The data stem from a study of T cell responses to AZD1222 COVID-19 vaccine. The wider study: The study pooled second doses at about 4 or about 12 weeks.

General study findings and limits: White British ancestry dominated among donors, who included more females, and clonal diversity was possibly underestimated. The number of AZD1222 recipients seropositive at baseline was only five to seven. Repertoires were obtained only post-peak T cell response.

The sequence derives from an adult in good health. The sample here was peripheral blood, taken on day 0 of AZD1222 vaccination. The chain carries TRBV7-9 and TRBJ1-4; D might be TRBD1 (5 bases). This CDR3 reads CASSLGFRGTNEKLFF. The CDR3 DNA sequence: TGTGCCAGCAGCTTAGGATTTAGGGGTACTAATGAAAAACTGTTTTTT.